Presented here are 20 T cell receptor beta chains from one specimen sequenced in a study of blood T cell repertoires in COVID-19. Produced via immunoSEQ multiplex PCR; TCRdb's table is partial and in-frame only. The repertoire holds over 350,000 clones, with 88% as singletons. Material: PBMCs or T cells enriched from blood (not recorded which). The receptor set was obtained from a woman younger than 30 who had recovered from COVID-19.

This sequence joins TRBV19 and TRBJ2-7; D uncertain. Germline V gene sequence: CDR1 LNHDA, CDR2 SQIVND (reference sequence). Deletions cut 2 bases from V and 4 bases from J, with 6 bases between. The CDR3 length is 12 residues. The CDR3 DNA reads TGTGCCAGTAGTATATCCGCGTACGAGCAGTACTTC. Residues: CASSISAYEQYF.

The CDR3 is CASSPLRDRGTYNEQFF. The CDR3 DNA sequence: TGTGCCAGCAGCCCCCTCCGAGACAGGGGAACCTACAATGAGCAGTTCTTC. V and J are TRBV7-9 and TRBJ2-1, with TRBD1 matching over 8 bases. Germline V lookup: CDR1 SEHNR, CDR2 FQNEAQ (reference sequence). The CDR3 sequence is 17 residues long. V gave up 5 bases and J gave up 2 bases; unmatched junction bases: 11.

DNA for the CDR3: TGTGCCTGGGGAGCAGGGGTTAGCTATAATTCACCCCTCCACTTT. It codes for CAWGAGVSYNSPLHF. The chain links TRBV30 to TRBJ1-6, with a weak D call TRBD1 (6 bases). Deletions cut 5 bases from V and 3 bases from J, with 14 bases between. Germline CDR1 reads GTSNPN; CDR2 reads SVGIG (reference sequence). The CDR3 length is 15 residues.

The chain carries TRBV28 and TRBJ1-5; 12 nucleotides align to TRBD1. The V gene end was trimmed by 11 bases and the J gene end by 12 bases; junction bases not matched to a gene: 17. This CDR3 is built from 15 residues. Germline V gene lookup returns CDR1 MDHEN and CDR2 SYDVKM. CDR3 amino acids: CASRLPGQGAFDQHF. The CDR3 DNA follows: TGTGCCTCCCGCCTCCCGGGACAGGGGGCGTTCGACCAGCATTTT.

This clone was seen more than once but under ten times. The rearrangement uses TRBV2 and TRBJ1-4, with 7 bases that match TRBD1. J was trimmed by 7 bases and V by 4 bases; bases with no gene match: 12. CDR3 length: 16 residues. Germline V gives CDR1 SNHLY, CDR2 FYNNEI. The CDR3 loop reads CASSVARRQGSEKLFF. DNA of the CDR3: TGTGCCAGCAGTGTCGCCCGTCGACAGGGTTCTGAAAAACTGTTTTTT.

V and J are TRBV15 and TRBJ1-2; 8 nucleotides agree with TRBD1. Germline CDR1 reads LNHNV; CDR2 reads YYDKDF (reference sequence). This CDR3 region has 13 residues. V shed 6 bases, J shed 8 bases, and the junction held 8 bases outside the gene matches. The CDR3 bases are TGTGCCACCAGGTCGACAGGGGAGGAAGGCTACACCTTC. Protein: CATRSTGEEGYTF.

CDR3 DNA sequence: TGTGCCAGCAGTTTAACGGACGAGCAGTACTTC. Its protein is CASSLTDEQYF. The gene calls are TRBV28 and TRBJ2-7; D uncertain. Germline CDR1 and CDR2: MDHEN and SYDVKM. The CDR3 totals 11 residues. V lost 2 bases to trimming and J lost 5 bases, with 4 bases between them.

This clone showed up just a few times. This sequence joins TRBV23-1 and TRBJ1-5, with TRBD1 identical over 10 bases. TRBV23-1 is known as an ORF, though its function is uncertain. The CDR3 is made up of 20 amino acids. V lost 0 bases and J lost 2; bases outside the gene matches: 13. The CDR3 region has the DNA TGCGCCAGCAGTCAATCGGGCCGGTCGTGGGGACAGGGGTGCAATCAGCCCCAGCATTTT. It encodes CASSQSGRSWGQGCNQPQHF.

The CDR3 DNA sequence: TGTGCCAGCAGCTCACCGGGACAGTCTGAGACCCAGTACTTC. This codes for CASSSPGQSETQYF. This chain connects TRBV7-3 to TRBJ2-5; 7 bases align to TRBD1. CDR1 is SGHTA and CDR2 is FQGTGA in the germline V gene. The J segment lost 5 bases and the V segment lost 4 bases, leaving 7 bases of the junction unmatched. CDR3 length equals 14 residues.

CDR3 residues: CASSLESGITNEKLFF. CDR3 DNA sequence: TGTGCCAGCAGCTTAGAATCAGGAATTACTAATGAAAAACTGTTTTTT. The chain uses TRBV7-6 and TRBJ1-4; D is undetermined. Deletions cut 1 base from V and 2 bases from J, with 11 bases between. Germline V CDR1 and CDR2: SGHVS, FNYEAQ. This CDR3 region has 16 residues. The full variable domain, rest sourced from reference TRBV7-6 and TRBJ1-4, is GAGVSQSPRYKVTKRGQDVALRCDPISGHVSLYWYRQALGQGPEFLTYFNYEAQQDKSGLPNDRFSAERPEGSISTLTIQRTEQRDSAMYRCASSLESGITNEKLFFGSGTQLSVL.

The chain carries TRBV19 and TRBJ1-5; D might be TRBD1 (6 bases). Germline V CDR1 and CDR2: LNHDA, SQIVND (reference sequence). The CDR3 sequence is 13 residues long. V shed 3 bases and J shed 6 bases, with 9 bases lying between them. The DNA for the CDR3 is TGTGCCAGTAGTATCGGGGGGCTTCAGCCCCAGCATTTT. It translates to CASSIGGLQPQHF.

The chain has TRBV6-1 and TRBJ2-7, with no clear D. Deletions cut 3 bases from V and 1 base from J, with 7 bases between. The length of the CDR3 is 13 residues. Germline loops: CDR1 MNHNS, CDR2 SASEGT. The CDR3 bases are TGTGCCAGCAGTGAGCAGTTTTCCTACGAGCAGTACTTC. Amino acid sequence: CASSEQFSYEQYF.

The chain carries TRBV7-8 and TRBJ1-6; no clear D gene. CDR1 and CDR2 (germline): SGHVS, FQNEAQ. This CDR3 spans 15 amino acids. With 4 bases removed from V and 0 bases from J, the gap between germline ends came to 7 bases. CDR3 in DNA: TGTGCCAGCAGCTCAAGGAGCTCCTATAATTCACCCCTCCACTTT. Its translation: CASSSRSSYNSPLHF.

This clone was picked up a small number of times. V gene TRBV6-6 combines with J gene TRBJ2-2; D ambiguous. V gave up 0 bases and J gave up 7 bases, with 12 bases separating them. This CDR3 has 15 residues. Germline V CDR1 and CDR2: MNHNY, SVGAGI (reference sequence). Written as DNA, the CDR3 is TGTGCCAGCAGTTACTCGCCAGGCTTGAACGGGGAGCTGTTTTTT. This translates into CASSYSPGLNGELFF.

The chain links TRBV6-1 to TRBJ1-5, with a weak D call TRBD1 (6 bases). This CDR3 comprises 12 residues. Per the germline V gene, CDR1 is MNHNS and CDR2 is SASEGT. Trimming cost V 10 bases and J 4 bases, with 11 bases left between them. Here the CDR3 reads CATGHQNQPQHF. In DNA, the CDR3 is TGTGCCACGGGACACCAGAATCAGCCCCAGCATTTT.

The chain recombines TRBV3-1 (or the pseudogene TRBV3-2) with TRBJ1-1; unclear D gene. V gave up 2 bases and J gave up 10 bases, with 14 bases separating them. Germline V gene data show CDR1 as LGHDT and CDR2 as YNNKEL (reference sequence). The CDR3 is made up of 13 amino acids. The DNA of the CDR3 is TGTGCCAGCAGCCAACCTCCAGCAGGCTTAGCTTTCTTT. Protein product: CASSQPPAGLAFF.

For this clone: The sample carries other DNA sequences with the same CDR3. V gene TRBV7-2 combines with J gene TRBJ2-1; 12 bases match TRBD2. Trimming took 4 bases from V and 5 from J; bases not matched to a gene: 3. This CDR3 is built from 15 residues. The germline V gene has CDR1 SGHTA and CDR2 FQGNSA. CDR3 DNA sequence: TGTGCCAGCAGCTCTAGCGGGGGGGCGCACAATGAGCAGTTCTTC. As protein: CASSSSGGAHNEQFF.

The V gene is TRBV5-1, the J gene TRBJ2-1; 11 bases match TRBD2. The CDR3 is made up of 15 amino acids. Germline CDR1 and CDR2: SGHRS and YFSETQ. V trimming: 0 bases; J trimming: 6 bases; junction bases outside the gene matches: 2. This chain's CDR3 is CASSLGGTSGNEQFF. Written as DNA, the CDR3 is TGCGCCAGCAGCTTGGGAGGGACTAGCGGCAATGAGCAGTTCTTC.

The V gene is TRBV15, the J gene TRBJ1-4; perhaps TRBD1 as D (5 bases). V lost 0 bases and J lost 1, with 9 bases in between. Germline assignment: CDR1 LNHNV and CDR2 YYDKDF (reference sequence). This CDR3 is built from 16 residues. The CDR3 region has the DNA TGTGCCACCAGCAGAGATCGGGGGGTAACTAATGAAAAACTGTTTTTT. It translates to CATSRDRGVTNEKLFF.

This clone came up a few times. This rearrangement joins TRBV2 to TRBJ2-1; weak D call: TRBD1 (5 bases). CDR3 length: 12 residues. Per germline, CDR1 SNHLY and CDR2 FYNNEI. V dropped 7 bases and J dropped 4 bases, with 8 bases sitting between them. The CDR3 is CASTTGYNEQFF. The CDR3 coding sequence is TGTGCCAGCACAACAGGATACAATGAGCAGTTCTTC.